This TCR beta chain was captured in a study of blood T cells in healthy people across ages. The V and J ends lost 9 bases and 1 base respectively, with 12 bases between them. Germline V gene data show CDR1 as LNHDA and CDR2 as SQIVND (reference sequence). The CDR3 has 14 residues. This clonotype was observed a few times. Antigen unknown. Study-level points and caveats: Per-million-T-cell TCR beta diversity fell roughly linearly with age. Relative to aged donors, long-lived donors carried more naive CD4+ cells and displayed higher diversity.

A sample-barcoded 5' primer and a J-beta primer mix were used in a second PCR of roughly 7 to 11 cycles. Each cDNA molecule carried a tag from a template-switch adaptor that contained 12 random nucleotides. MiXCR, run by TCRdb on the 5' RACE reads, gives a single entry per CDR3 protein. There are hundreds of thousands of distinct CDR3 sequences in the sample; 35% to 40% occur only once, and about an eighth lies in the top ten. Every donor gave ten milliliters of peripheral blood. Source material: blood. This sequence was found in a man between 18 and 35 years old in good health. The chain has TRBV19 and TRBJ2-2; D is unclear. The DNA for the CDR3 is TGTGCCAGCAAGGCAGGCGGGAACACCGGGGAGCTGTTTTTT. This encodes CASKAGGNTGELFF.